The 6 T cell receptor beta chains listed next were all sequenced from one sample in a study of shared clonotypes between healthy human individuals. Assay used: immunoSEQ multiplex PCR; TCRdb lists only in-frame clones, some missing. The sample carries roughly 2.2 million clones, roughly 92% recorded once. The specimen sequenced was naive CD4+ T cells from PBMCs. Specified subset: CD45RA+ positively selected. These receptor sequences come from a man between 18 and 35 years old in good health. Some clones in this sample may be carry-over from other donors' samples.

The chain has TRBV10-3 and TRBJ1-5; 10 nucleotides agree with TRBD1. The CDR3 has 15 amino acids. Trimming removed 6 bases from V and 7 bases from J; junction bases left unmatched: 9. Germline V gene sequence: CDR1 ENHRY, CDR2 SYGVKD. The CDR3 sequence: CAIREPGQGTQPQHF. The CDR3 DNA is TGTGCCATCAGGGAACCGGGACAGGGGACGCAGCCCCAGCATTTT.

This chain links TRBV5-6 with TRBJ2-1; D uncertain. The germline CDR1 and CDR2 sequences are SGHDT and YYEEEE. Trimming stripped 4 bases from V and 7 bases from J, with 9 bases between. The length of the CDR3 is 12 residues. The CDR3 DNA sequence: TGTGCCAGCAGCAAAGAAATTAATGAGCAGTTCTTC. Amino acids: CASSKEINEQFF.

In the case of this clone: Distinct nucleotide sequences in the sample also encode this CDR3. The rearrangement uses TRBV5-1 and TRBJ2-2, with D possibly matching TRBD2 (5 bases). V was shortened by 0 bases and J by 5 bases, with 5 bases between the two germline ends. This CDR3 spans 13 amino acids. CDR1 and CDR2 (germline): SGHRS, YFSETQ. CDR3 DNA: TGCGCCAGCAGCTTGGAGCGGACCGGGGAGCTGTTTTTT. It yields the protein CASSLERTGELFF. Drawing the rest from reference TRBV5-1 and TRBJ2-2, the complete variable domain is KAGVTQTPRYLIKTRGQQVTLSCSPISGHRSVSWYQQTPGQGLQFLFEYFSETQRNKGNFPGRFSGRQFSNSRSEMNVSTLELGDSALYLCASSLERTGELFFGEGSRLTVL.

This sequence joins TRBV9 and TRBJ2-1, with D unclear. Germline CDR1 SGDLS, CDR2 YYNGEE. The CDR3 consists of 12 residues. V lost 5 bases and J 3 bases, leaving 6 bases between the germline ends. The DNA for the CDR3 is TGTGCCAGCAGAGGGAACTACAATGAGCAGTTCTTC. Translating it yields CASRGNYNEQFF.

The CDR3 is CASSLGLAGKVDEQFF. CDR3 bases: TGTGCCAGCAGCTTAGGACTAGCGGGAAAGGTAGATGAGCAGTTCTTC. The rearrangement links TRBV11-3 to TRBJ2-1; 11 positions match TRBD2. Trimming at V came to 1 base and at J to 8 bases, leaving 7 bases not matched to a gene. CDR3 length equals 16 residues. Germline CDR1 reads SGHNT; CDR2 reads YENEEA. The variable domain in full, completed from reference TRBV11-3 and TRBJ2-1, reads EAGVVQSPRYKIIEKKQPVAFWCNPISGHNTLYWYLQNLGQGPELLIRYENEEAVDDSQLPKDRFSAERLKGVDSTLKIQPAELGDSAVYLCASSLGLAGKVDEQFFGPGTRLTVL.

The rearrangement joins TRBV7-2 to TRBJ2-2, with D tentatively TRBD1 (7 bases). Germline V CDR1 and CDR2: SGHTA, FQGNSA. The CDR3 loop spans 16 amino acids. Trimming pared 1 base from V and 6 bases from J, leaving 15 bases between. CDR3 nucleotides: TGTGCCAGCAGCTTAGGTCTCGGCAGGGGGGCCGGGGAGCTGTTTTTT. It yields the protein CASSLGLGRGAGELFF.